The rows below give T cell receptor beta chains drawn from one sample of a study of blood T cell repertoires in COVID-19. Clones were sequenced by immunoSEQ multiplex PCR, and TCRdb holds only the in-frame ones, with some missing. The top ten clones hold approximately 8% of a sample with hundreds of thousands of clones, around 87% of them seen once. The sequenced sample consisted of peripheral blood. Receptors originate from a woman in her forties or fifties who had recovered from COVID-19. Both conserved end residues are part of each CDR3. D genes are given only for firm matches. Rows give clone size only sometimes, using once, few, many, or a class for an expanded clone.

TRBV30,NA,NA,TRBJ2-3,TGTGCCTGCTCAGGGGGCACAGATACGCAGTATTTT,CACSGGTDTQYF
TRBV28,NA,NA,TRBJ2-7,TGTGCCAGCAGTTTAAAGTGGGCGGGAATGCAATACTTC,CASSLKWAGMQYF
TRBV5-6,NA,NA,TRBJ2-7,TGTGCCAGCAGCAGGGACTTCTTCGAGCAGTACTTC,CASSRDFFEQYF
TRBV7-9,once,TRBD1,TRBJ1-2,TGTGCCAGCAGCTTAGCGGACAGGGAAATTCATGGCTACACCTTC,CASSLADREIHGYTF
TRBV6-5,NA,NA,TRBJ1-1,TGTGCCAGCAGTTCGACTGGTGAAGCTTTCTTT,CASSSTGEAFF
TRBV4-3,NA,TRBD1,TRBJ2-7,TGCGCCAGCAGCCAACTTGGGACAGGTAACTACGAGCAGTACTTC,CASSQLGTGNYEQYF
TRBV30,once,NA,TRBJ1-3,TGTGCCCTCTCACTCGCTGGAAACACCATATATTTT,CALSLAGNTIYF
TRBV23-1,NA,NA,TRBJ2-1,TGCGCCAACTCCAGGGGTTACATCCGACTAGCCTCGGTAGGGCAGTTCTTC,CANSRGYIRLASVGQFF
TRBV5-1,few,NA,TRBJ1-6,TGCGCCAGCAGCTTGGAAGCAAGTCCGAGTTCACCCCTCCACTTT,CASSLEASPSSPLHF
TRBV5-4,NA,NA,TRBJ2-7,TGTGCCAGCAGCTCCGAGTGGGTCGGGGGGCGCGGCGAGCAGTACTTC,CASSSEWVGGRGEQYF
TRBV20-1,once,TRBD2,TRBJ2-7,TGCAGTACTAGTTTGTTAGCGGGAGTTCTCGGCTACGAGCAGTACTTC,CSTSLLAGVLGYEQYF
TRBV2,once,NA,TRBJ1-1,TGTGCCAGCAACCCCATAGGGGGGAACACTGAAGCTTTCTTT,CASNPIGGNTEAFF
TRBV5-4,NA,NA,TRBJ1-5,TGTGCCAGCAGCTTGGTGGGGGCGGATCAGCCCCAGCATTTT,CASSLVGADQPQHF
TRBV7-2,NA,TRBD2,TRBJ2-1,TGTGCCAGCAGGCTGACTAGCGGGGGTGGAAATGAGCAGTTCTTC,CASRLTSGGGNEQFF
TRBV5-8,NA,TRBD1,TRBJ2-5,TGTGCCAGCAGCCGGGGACAGGGGGAGATGGAGACCCAGTACTTC,CASSRGQGEMETQYF
TRBV19,NA,TRBD1,TRBJ2-5,TGTGCCAGTAGTCAGTCGACAGGGGGTCTGGAGACCCAGTACTTC,CASSQSTGGLETQYF
TRBV9,NA,TRBD2,TRBJ2-7,TGTGCCAGCAGTCGACGCGGGGGGGAGGTCGAGCAGTACTTC,CASSRRGGEVEQYF
TRBV3-1/TRBV3-2,NA,TRBD1,TRBJ2-7,TGTGCCAGCAGCCAAGGCTCGACAGGGTTCTACGAGCAGTACTTC,CASSQGSTGFYEQYF
TRBV5-6,NA,NA,TRBJ1-3,TGTGCCAGCAGCTTGTCGGTCTCGTCCGCAAACACCATATATTTT,CASSLSVSSANTIYF
TRBV28,once,NA,TRBJ2-5,TGTGCCAGCAGTTCGCATAGCGTGGAGACCCAGTACTTC,CASSSHSVETQYF
TRBV7-9,NA,TRBD1,TRBJ2-7,TGTGCCAGCAGCAAAGGGACAGCCGATTACGAGCAGTACTTC,CASSKGTADYEQYF
TRBV15,NA,TRBD2,TRBJ2-5,TGTGCCACCAGCAGGCGGGGGGGCGAGACCCAGTACTTC,CATSRRGGETQYF
TRBV28,NA,TRBD1,TRBJ1-4,TGTGCCAGCAGCCTGACAGGGCCTCGAGAAAAACTGTTTTTT,CASSLTGPREKLFF
TRBV28,once,NA,TRBJ1-4,TGTGCCAGCAGTTTAGGGTGGGGCAGGGGAAATGAAAAACTGTTTTTT,CASSLGWGRGNEKLFF
TRBV5-5,NA,TRBD1,TRBJ1-1,TGTGCCAGCAGCAGTACAGGGGGCGGGAGCACTGAAGCTTTCTTT,CASSSTGGGSTEAFF
TRBV19,NA,NA,TRBJ2-1,TGTGCCAGTAGTATCTCGGCGGGATCTAAATACAATGAGCAGTTCTTC,CASSISAGSKYNEQFF
TRBV24-1,NA,TRBD2,TRBJ2-1,TGTGCCACCAGTGATTGGACTAGCGGGGGGTACAATGAGCAGTTCTTC,CATSDWTSGGYNEQFF
TRBV27,NA,TRBD2,TRBJ2-1,TGTGCCAGCAGTTGGGTTGCGGGAGGCATCAATGAGCAGTTCTTC,CASSWVAGGINEQFF
TRBV6-5,NA,NA,TRBJ2-2,TGTGCCAGCAACGACATGAACACCGGGGAGCTGTTTTTT,CASNDMNTGELFF
TRBV13,NA,NA,TRBJ2-1,TGTGCCAGCACCCAGAACCCCGGGGAGCAGTTCTTC,CASTQNPGEQFF
TRBV5-6,NA,TRBD2,TRBJ2-5,TGTGCCAGCAGCTGGGGGCCGGGACTAGCGGCCCAAGAGACCCAGTACTTC,CASSWGPGLAAQETQYF
TRBV3-1/TRBV3-2,NA,NA,TRBJ2-2,TGTGCCAGCAGCCACCGAGGGGGGGCCGGGGAGCTGTTTTTT,CASSHRGGAGELFF
TRBV7-9,NA,NA,TRBJ1-1,TGTGCCAGCAGCCCTAGCGGGGATATGAACACTGAAGCTTTCTTT,CASSPSGDMNTEAFF
TRBV28,NA,NA,TRBJ1-1,TGTGCCAGCAGTCTGACCGACAGGATGAACACTGAAGCTTTCTTT,CASSLTDRMNTEAFF
TRBV5-1,NA,TRBD1,TRBJ2-7,TGCGCCAGCAGCTCGACGATTGTAGGGGGCCTCTCCTACGAGCAGTACTTC,CASSSTIVGGLSYEQYF
TRBV28,once,NA,TRBJ2-7,TGTGCCAGCAGTCACCCCGGGACAGCGGGGGATTGCGAGCAGTACTTC,CASSHPGTAGDCEQYF
TRBV18,NA,NA,TRBJ2-1,TGTGCCAGCTCACCATCCCAGGACAATGAGCAGTTCTTC,CASSPSQDNEQFF
TRBV7-3,NA,NA,TRBJ2-3,TGTGCCAGCAGTCCCGGAGTTTCGGGAACGCAGTATTTT,CASSPGVSGTQYF
TRBV5-4,NA,TRBD1,TRBJ2-1,TGTGCCAGCAGATCCGACAGGGGGGCACGGGGGGCCTACAATGAGCAGTTCTTC,CASRSDRGARGAYNEQFF
TRBV19,NA,NA,TRBJ2-4,TGTGCCAGTAGTTCAGGAGCCAAAAACATTCAGTACTTC,CASSSGAKNIQYF
TRBV9,NA,TRBD2,TRBJ2-1,TGTGCCAGCAGCGGTACTAGCGGGGTCTACAATGAGCAGTTCTTC,CASSGTSGVYNEQFF
TRBV19,NA,TRBD1,TRBJ2-7,TGTGCCAGTAATGGACAGGGTACCTACGAGCAGTACTTC,CASNGQGTYEQYF
TRBV19,NA,TRBD2,TRBJ2-3,TGTGCCAGTAGTATCAGAGGGGCGACTAGCGGGAGCACAGATACGCAGTATTTT,CASSIRGATSGSTDTQYF
TRBV6-5,NA,TRBD1,TRBJ2-5,TGTGCCAGCAGTTCCCGGGACAGTGCCCTTAAGACCCAGTACTTC,CASSSRDSALKTQYF
TRBV7-7,NA,TRBD2,TRBJ2-5,TGTGCCAGCAGCCATCCCGGGGGGCAAGAGACCCAGTACTTC,CASSHPGGQETQYF
TRBV3-1/TRBV3-2,NA,NA,TRBJ1-1,TGTGCCAGCAGCCACTACAGGAACACTGAAGCTTTCTTT,CASSHYRNTEAFF